The 5 T cell receptor beta chains below all came from one sample that was sequenced in a study of cytomegalovirus exposure and HLA in healthy donors. The repertoire was sequenced with immunoSEQ multiplex PCR; TCRdb's copy has only in-frame clones and lacks some. The sample holds roughly 350,000 clones, just over 85% seen once. Material for sequencing was PBMCs. These receptor sequences come from a woman in her late teens or twenties in good health and CMV-seronegative.

The chain links TRBV5-6 to TRBJ2-3; 9 nucleotides match TRBD1. The trim removed 4 bases at V and 8 bases at J, leaving 11 bases unmatched. The CDR3 totals 15 residues. The germline V gene has CDR1 SGHDT and CDR2 YYEEEE. CDR3 sequence reads: CASSQRDRVIATQYF. The DNA of the CDR3 is TGTGCCAGCAGCCAACGGGACAGGGTTATTGCTACGCAGTATTTT.

V and J are TRBV4-3 and TRBJ1-1, with D unresolved. The germline CDR1 and CDR2 sequences are LGHNA and YSLEER. CDR3 length equals 13 residues. The V end lost 0 bases, the J end lost 1 base, and 3 bases lay between the germline ends. The CDR3 DNA sequence: TGCGCCAGCAGCCAAGATCGGAACACTGAAGCTTTCTTT. Its protein is CASSQDRNTEAFF.

This chain joins TRBV7-2 and TRBJ2-3; D uncertain. Germline CDR1 and CDR2: SGHTA and FQGNSA. The V end lost 1 base, the J end lost 0 bases, and 14 bases lay between the germline ends. This CDR3 spans 17 amino acids. The CDR3 reads CASSLGSVNPSTDTQYF. CDR3 sequence (DNA): TGTGCCAGCAGCTTAGGGAGCGTAAACCCTAGCACAGATACGCAGTATTTT.

In DNA, the CDR3 is TGTGCCAGCAGTCGACTAGCGGGCAGAACCGGGGAGCTGTTTTTT. Translating it yields CASSRLAGRTGELFF. This chain uses TRBV6-5 with TRBJ2-2; 10 nucleotides align to TRBD2. The CDR3 contains 15 residues. In germline, CDR1 is MNHEY, CDR2 SVGAGI. V was clipped by 5 bases and J by 5 bases; unmatched bases: 5.

This sequence joins TRBV7-9 and TRBJ1-2; 8 bases match TRBD1. The CDR3 covers 13 residues. Germline lookup yields CDR1 SEHNR and CDR2 FQNEAQ (reference sequence). With 4 bases clipped from V and 6 bases from J, the junction kept 4 bases outside the gene matches. CDR3 DNA: TGTGCCAGCAGCTCGGACAGGGTAAATGGCTACACCTTC. It translates to CASSSDRVNGYTF. Based on the CDR3 plus reference TRBV7-9 and TRBJ1-2, the full variable domain is DTGVSQNPRHKITKRGQNVTFRCDPISEHNRLYWYRQTLGQGPEFLTYFQNEAQLEKSRLLSDRFSAERPKGSFSTLEIQRTEQGDSAMYLCASSSDRVNGYTFGSGTRLTVV.